The clone carrying this TCR beta chain was counted at least ten times. Its antigen remains unknown. Individual cDNA molecules were tagged with unique molecular identifiers, the study reported. Using its own MiXCR run on the 5' RACE reads, TCRdb lists one record per CDR3 protein. The sample consists of 75,000 or so distinct CDR3 sequences, approximately 12% of them appearing once. V lost 7 bases to trimming and J lost 6 bases, with 12 bases between them. The CDR3 consists of 13 residues. Germline V gives CDR1 LGHNA, CDR2 YNFKEQ. These data are taken from a study of early T cells in non-severe SARS-CoV-2 infection. Study information: The authors sequenced bulk RNA from unsorted whole blood, leaving chains unpaired. Study-level results: Using VDJdb, the matching emphasized anti-spike CD8 responses while missing private and CD4 specificities.

V and J are TRBV4-2 and TRBJ2-2; D is possibly TRBD2 (5 bases). This clonotype was obtained from an adult who was a healthcare worker with PCR-confirmed SARS-CoV-2 infection or an uninfected control (not recorded which). Sequenced material: whole blood. The CDR3 reads CASTGSGSGELFF. For the CDR3, the DNA is TGTGCCAGCACGGGAAGCGGTTCCGGGGAGCTGTTTTTT.